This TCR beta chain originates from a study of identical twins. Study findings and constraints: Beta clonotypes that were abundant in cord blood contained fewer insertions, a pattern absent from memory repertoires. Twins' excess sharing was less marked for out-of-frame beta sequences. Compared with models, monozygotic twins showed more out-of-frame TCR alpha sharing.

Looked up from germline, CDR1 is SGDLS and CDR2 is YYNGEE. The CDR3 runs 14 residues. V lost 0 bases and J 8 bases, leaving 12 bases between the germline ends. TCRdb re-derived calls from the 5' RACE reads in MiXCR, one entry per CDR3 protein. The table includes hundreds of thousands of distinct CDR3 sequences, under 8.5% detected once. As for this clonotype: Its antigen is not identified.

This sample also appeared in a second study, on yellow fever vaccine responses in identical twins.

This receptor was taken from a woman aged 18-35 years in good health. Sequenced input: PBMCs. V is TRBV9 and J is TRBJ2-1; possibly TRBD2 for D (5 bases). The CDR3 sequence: CASSVGPHGDEQFF. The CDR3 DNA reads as TGTGCCAGCAGCGTAGGTCCCCACGGGGATGAGCAGTTCTTC.